This TCR beta chain was sequenced for a study of T cell responses to AZD1222 COVID-19 vaccine. Whole-study findings and limits: White British donors predominated, females outnumbered males, and clonal diversity was possibly underestimated. The peak T cell response came first, and repertoires were sampled only after it.

Assay: immunoSEQ multiplex PCR; the TCRdb copy retains only in-frame clones and omits some. There are approximately 110,000 clones in the sample; around 90% occur only once, and 2% to 2.5% lies in the top ten. In the case of this clone: Its antigen remains unidentified.

The CDR3 has 13 residues. Per germline, CDR1 SGHTA and CDR2 FQGTGA. The V segment lost 4 bases and the J segment 10 bases; nucleotides outside the gene matches: 7. Pooled in the analysis were second doses at about 4 or about 12 weeks. This sequence originates from an adult who received the AZD1222 COVID-19 vaccine. This specimen was peripheral blood, taken 28 days after the second AZD1222 dose. This sequence joins TRBV7-3 and TRBJ1-1; TRBD1 agrees at 9 bases. The chain's CDR3 is CASSSDRGFSAFF. CDR3 nucleotide sequence: TGTGCCAGCAGCTCCGACAGGGGGTTTTCAGCTTTCTTT.